This TCR beta chain emerged from a study of T cell repertoires in cytomegalovirus infection. At the level of the study: Matching HLA type, along with CMV infection, was indicated by public TCR beta signatures. Study-level points and caveats: The study identified carriers of CMV plus the relevant HLA from cumulative public TCR beta family frequency.

The CDR3 is 16 amino acids. V lost 1 base and J 3 bases, leaving 15 bases between the germline ends. Germline CDR1 reads SGHVS; CDR2 reads FNYEAQ. Regarding this clonotype: Its antigen is currently unknown.

TCRdb ran MiXCR on the reads and lists one entry per CDR3 protein. The sample includes nearly 700,000 distinct CDR3 sequences, around a third seen only once; the top ten take about 20%. This TCR was recovered from a human donor in good health (CMV status not recorded). Some clones in this sample may be carry-over from other donors' samples. The sequencing here drew on cultured PBMCs, taken from culture after CMV antigen stimulation. The chain joins TRBV7-6 to TRBJ1-1, with D possibly being TRBD1 (6 bases). The chain's CDR3 is CASSLGDRLGDTEAFF. The CDR3 DNA is TGTGCCAGCAGCTTAGGCGACAGGTTGGGGGACACTGAAGCTTTCTTT. Using reference TRBV7-6 and TRBJ1-1 for the parts outside the CDR3, the full variable domain is GAGVSQSPRYKVTKRGQDVALRCDPISGHVSLYWYRQALGQGPEFLTYFNYEAQQDKSGLPNDRFSAERPEGSISTLTIQRTEQRDSAMYRCASSLGDRLGDTEAFFGQGTRLTVV.